These 25 T cell receptor beta chains came from one sample sequenced in a study of CD8 T cells in ankylosing spondylitis. TCRdb processed the 5' RACE reads anew with MiXCR; each CDR3 protein has one entry. The sample records some 840,000 distinct CDR3 sequences, about an eighth being singletons. Findings of the study overall: Ankylosing spondylitis blood seemed to carry a telltale TCR beta motif made of roughly eight highly homologous variants.

These receptors lack a known antigen. Sequenced sample: blood, either unsorted or a sorted T cell fraction (not recorded which). The receptors here all came from a male donor with ankylosing spondylitis.

The chain carries TRBV28 and TRBJ2-1; D assignment may be TRBD1 or TRBD2 (7 bases each). The CDR3 totals 13 residues. CDR1 and CDR2 from the germline V gene are MDHEN and SYDVKM. Trimming removed 10 bases from V and 5 bases from J, with 15 bases in between. This CDR3 reads CATQGGYDNEQFF. CDR3 DNA sequence: TGTGCCACCCAGGGGGGGTACGACAATGAGCAGTTCTTC.

The V gene is TRBV5-1, the J gene TRBJ1-4, with TRBD1 as a possible D gene (6 bases). Between the trimmed V and J ends, which lost 4 bases and 8 bases, there was a span of 18 bases. CDR3 length equals 15 residues. CDR1 SGHRS and CDR2 YFSETQ come from the germline V gene. The DNA of the CDR3 is TGCGCCAGCAGCCCGGACAGCCTTAATCAAGAAAAACTGTTTTTT. It is translated as CASSPDSLNQEKLFF.

This clonotype was seen at least ten times. This chain connects TRBV7-2 to TRBJ2-1; possible D gene TRBD1, 5 bases. In germline, CDR1 is SGHTA, CDR2 FQGNSA. Between the trimmed V and J ends, which lost 2 bases and 6 bases, there was a span of 11 bases. The CDR3 length is 14 residues. CDR3 sequence: CASSLTGRANEQFF. In DNA, the CDR3 is TGTGCCAGCAGCTTAACAGGCAGGGCCAATGAGCAGTTCTTC.

The CDR3 region is CASSWGRWQFF. As DNA, the CDR3 is TGTGCCAGCAGTTGGGGGCGGTGGCAGTTCTTC. The chain recombines TRBV12-3 or TRBV12-4 with TRBJ2-1; D is possibly TRBD1 (6 bases). Trimming cost V 4 bases and J 12 bases, with 10 bases left between them. There are 11 residues in the CDR3.

This clonotype appeared a few times. The chain is built from TRBV5-1 and TRBJ2-7, with 7 bases matching TRBD2. Trimming removed 4 bases from V and 3 bases from J; junction bases left unmatched: 7. The length of the CDR3 is 14 residues. CDR1 and CDR2 from the germline V gene are SGHRS and YFSETQ. CDR3 region: CASSPASGYYEQYF. In DNA, the CDR3 is TGCGCCAGCAGCCCCGCTAGCGGCTACTACGAGCAGTACTTC.

This clonotype was seen at least ten times. V and J are TRBV12-3 or TRBV12-4 and TRBJ2-3; D gene uncertain. The CDR3 covers 13 residues. Trimming left V 5 bases short and J 9 bases short, with 15 bases between. As DNA, the CDR3 is TGTGCCAGCAGTCCAGGCCCCGATTGGACGCAGTATTTT. Translation gives CASSPGPDWTQYF.

This clonotype was picked up a small number of times. The CDR3 nucleotides read TGCAGTGCCCTAGATTGGACATACTACGAGCAGTACTTC. It is translated as CSALDWTYYEQYF. The chain joins TRBV20-1 to TRBJ2-7; D is perhaps TRBD1 (5 bases). This CDR3 contains 13 residues. In germline, CDR1 is DFQATT, CDR2 SNEGSKA (reference sequence). Deletions cut 6 bases from V and 3 bases from J, with 15 bases between.

This clonotype has only a few counts. The chain combines TRBV29-1 with TRBJ1-1; D ambiguous. V lost 6 bases, J lost 2 bases, and 13 bases lay in between. Germline CDR1 is SQVTM and CDR2 is ANQGSEA. The CDR3 has 13 amino acids. The chain's CDR3 is CSVIGRANTEAFF. The CDR3 DNA reads TGCAGCGTGATCGGACGGGCCAACACTGAAGCTTTCTTT.

J is TRBJ2-7 and V is TRBV6-2 or TRBV6-3; D might be TRBD1 (6 bases). V was clipped by 2 bases and J by 2 bases, with 13 bases between them. The CDR3 length is 15 residues. Germline V gene data show CDR1 as MNHEY and CDR2 as SVGEGT. The CDR3 loop is CASSYPGTPTYEQYF. For the CDR3, the DNA is TGTGCCAGCAGTTACCCCGGGACACCCACCTACGAGCAGTACTTC.

The chain couples TRBV28 to TRBJ2-7; maybe TRBD1 (6 bases). From germline, CDR1 is MDHEN and CDR2 SYDVKM. V lost 5 bases and J lost 2, with 13 bases in between. The CDR3 spans 14 residues. CDR3 in amino acids: CASSTGSSTYEQYF. The CDR3 coding sequence is TGTGCCAGCAGTACAGGGTCTTCGACCTACGAGCAGTACTTC.

This clonotype turned up a few times. The chain uses TRBV6-5 and TRBJ1-5; D gene ambiguous. CDR1 MNHEY and CDR2 SVGAGI come from the germline V gene. Trimming removed 2 bases at V and 9 bases at J, with 11 bases between. The CDR3 length is 13 residues. CDR3 nucleotides: TGTGCCAGCAGTTACAGACCCAACGGGCCCCAGCATTTT. This sequence encodes CASSYRPNGPQHF.

The chain links TRBV18 to TRBJ2-5, with unresolved D. Trimming left V 0 bases short and J 5 bases short, with 7 bases between. The CDR3 totals 13 residues. Germline V CDR1 and CDR2: KGHSH, LQKENI. The CDR3 region has the DNA TGTGCCAGCTCACCACCGATCAGGGAGACCCAGTACTTC. Amino acid sequence: CASSPPIRETQYF.

This clonotype appeared a few times. The chain links TRBV18 to TRBJ2-7; D is unclear. Germline CDR1 reads KGHSH; CDR2 reads LQKENI. V was pared by 2 bases and J by 3 bases, with 8 bases between. The CDR3 is 13 residues long. The CDR3 sequence: CASSPSENYEQYF. As DNA, the CDR3 is TGTGCCAGCTCACCAAGTGAGAACTACGAGCAGTACTTC.

This clonotype was detected ten times or more. The rearrangement links TRBV5-1 to TRBJ2-2; D possibly corresponds to TRBD2 (6 bases). CDR3 length: 16 amino acids. Germline loops: CDR1 SGHRS, CDR2 YFSETQ. V lost 0 bases and J 0 bases, leaving 9 bases between the germline ends. The CDR3 region is CASSLGGTANTGELFF. The CDR3 nucleotides read TGCGCCAGCAGCTTGGGCGGGACTGCGAACACCGGGGAGCTGTTTTTT.

This clonotype was recorded many times. The chain combines TRBV29-1 with TRBJ2-1; 7 bases line up with TRBD2. V lost 4 bases and J lost 4; bases outside the gene matches: 13. The length of the CDR3 is 16 residues. Germline V CDR1 and CDR2: SQVTM, ANQGSEA. The DNA of the CDR3 is TGCAGCGTTGTCCTGGGGAGCGGGACCGATTACAATGAGCAGTTCTTC. Its protein product is CSVVLGSGTDYNEQFF.

This clonotype came up a few times. The CDR3 protein is CSVETQNRRGEQYF. The DNA for the CDR3 is TGCAGCGTTGAAACTCAAAATCGAAGGGGCGAGCAGTACTTC. V gene TRBV29-1 combines with J gene TRBJ2-7, with D maybe TRBD1 (5 bases). The CDR3 contains 14 residues. Trimming removed 2 bases at V and 6 bases at J, with 17 bases between. The germline gives CDR1 SQVTM, CDR2 ANQGSEA.

This clonotype has more than one count but fewer than ten. The chain carries TRBV20-1 and TRBJ2-3, with D possibly being TRBD2 (5 bases). The V and J ends lost 3 bases and 2 bases respectively, with 12 bases between them. CDR1 and CDR2 from the germline V gene are DFQATT and SNEGSKA (reference sequence). This CDR3 is built from 14 residues. The CDR3 region is CSASARTFTDTQYF. The CDR3 DNA reads as TGCAGTGCTAGTGCCAGGACTTTCACAGATACGCAGTATTTT.

A remark on this clonotype: Without the conserved terminal phenylalanine or tryptophan, this CDR3 likely stems from a read error. The rearrangement links TRBV14 to TRBJ2-7; 10 nucleotides align to TRBD2. Germline V gene data show CDR1 as SGHDN and CDR2 as FVKESK. The CDR3 is 22 residues long. The junction had 25 bases not matched to a gene; V was cut back by 0 bases and J by 5 bases. Here the CDR3 reads CASSQDLSGTYNGLAGENEQYL. The CDR3, as DNA: TGTGCCAGCAGCCAAGATCTTTCCGGGACGTACAACGGTCTAGCGGGAGAAAACGAGCAGTACCTC.

Only a few counts were recorded for this clonotype. CDR3 nucleotides: TGTGCCAGCAGCTTCGGGGGTTGGAACGAGCAGTACTTC. Translation gives CASSFGGWNEQYF. This chain connects TRBV7-9 to TRBJ2-7; maybe TRBD2 (6 bases). The CDR3 has 13 residues. Per the germline V gene, CDR1 is SEHNR and CDR2 is FQNEAQ (reference sequence). The V gene lost 3 bases and the J gene lost 5 bases, with 11 bases spanning the gap.

In this sample, this clonotype turned up a few times. The rearrangement uses TRBV20-1 and TRBJ2-5; no reliable D call. This CDR3 has 13 amino acids. Germline V gene data show CDR1 as DFQATT and CDR2 as SNEGSKA (reference sequence). The V and J ends lost 2 bases and 1 base respectively, with 8 bases between them. The CDR3, as DNA: TGCAGTGCTAGATCCAGGTTCCAAGAGACCCAGTACTTC. Its protein is CSARSRFQETQYF.

The chain uses TRBV9 and TRBJ2-3, with 7 bases lining up with TRBD2. This CDR3 has 15 residues. Germline loops: CDR1 SGDLS, CDR2 YYNGEE. The V segment lost 3 bases and the J segment 1 base; nucleotides outside the gene matches: 5. CDR3 residues: CASSGPGLRTDTQYF. The CDR3 bases are TGTGCCAGCAGCGGACCGGGACTACGCACAGATACGCAGTATTTT.

The rearrangement links TRBV7-2 to TRBJ2-7; a possible D gene is TRBD1 (5 bases). The CDR3 is 13 residues long. Trimming took off 2 bases at V and 7 bases at J, with 12 bases between the two ends. Germline values: CDR1 SGHTA, CDR2 FQGNSA. The CDR3: CASSLIRVGEQYF. In DNA, the CDR3 is TGTGCCAGCAGCTTAATCAGGGTCGGTGAGCAGTACTTC.

Many counts were recorded for this clonotype. The V call is TRBV4-3, the J call TRBJ1-1, with D perhaps TRBD1 (5 bases). This CDR3 is 15 amino acids long. Trimming took 0 bases from V and 4 from J, leaving 12 bases between them. Germline CDR1 LGHNA, CDR2 YSLEER. CDR3 amino acids: CASSQDGQGGTEAFF. CDR3 coding DNA: TGCGCCAGCAGCCAAGATGGGCAGGGCGGCACTGAAGCTTTCTTT.

The chain joins TRBV19 to TRBJ2-5, with D possibly being TRBD1 or TRBD2 (5 bases each). Germline V gene sequence: CDR1 LNHDA, CDR2 SQIVND (reference sequence). The CDR3 is 13 amino acids. V dropped 5 bases and J dropped 7 bases, with 14 bases sitting between them. CDR3: CASSSDGAWTQYF. The CDR3 bases are TGTGCCAGTAGTTCGGACGGGGCTTGGACCCAGTACTTC.

This clonotype was recorded a few times. The J gene is TRBJ2-7, the V gene TRBV20-1; the match to TRBD2 covers 14 bases. V lost 7 bases and J lost 6; bases outside the gene matches: 5. In germline, CDR1 is DFQATT, CDR2 SNEGSKA (reference sequence). The CDR3 totals 13 residues. This chain's CDR3 is CSVAGLAGVEQYF. CDR3 sequence (DNA): TGCAGTGTAGCGGGACTAGCGGGAGTCGAGCAGTACTTC.